This TCR beta chain was recovered during a study of T cell changes during pregnancy in multiple sclerosis. The V and J ends lost 2 bases and 0 bases respectively, with 14 bases between them. Looked up from germline, CDR1 is KGHSH and CDR2 is LQKENI. This CDR3 is 17 amino acids long. This table comes from immunoSEQ multiplex PCR, and its TCRdb copy is limited to in-frame clones, with some not included. The sample shows roughly 50,000 clones, around 92% of them seen only once. This specimen was CD4+ T cells from peripheral blood mononuclear cells, taken in the third trimester of pregnancy. The chain recombines TRBV18 with TRBJ2-4, with D possibly TRBD1 on 6 matching bases. The receptor comes from a female donor with multiple sclerosis, enrolled in a pregnancy study. The CDR3 nucleotides are TGTGCCAGCTCACCATCAGGGGTAGCGTTAGCCAAAAACATTCAGTACTTC. Translated, it gives CASSPSGVALAKNIQYF.